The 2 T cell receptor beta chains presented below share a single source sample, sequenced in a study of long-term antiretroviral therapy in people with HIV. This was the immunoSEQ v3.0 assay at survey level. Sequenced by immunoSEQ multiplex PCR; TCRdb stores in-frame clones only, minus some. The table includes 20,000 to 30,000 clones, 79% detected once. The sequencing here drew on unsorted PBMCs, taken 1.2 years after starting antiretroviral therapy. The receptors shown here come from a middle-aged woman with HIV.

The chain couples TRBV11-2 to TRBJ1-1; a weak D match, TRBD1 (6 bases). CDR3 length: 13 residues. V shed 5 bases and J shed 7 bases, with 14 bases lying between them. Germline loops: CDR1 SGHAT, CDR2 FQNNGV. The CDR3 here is CASSPLTGIEAFF. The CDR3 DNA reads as TGTGCCAGCAGCCCTTTAACAGGGATTGAAGCTTTCTTT.

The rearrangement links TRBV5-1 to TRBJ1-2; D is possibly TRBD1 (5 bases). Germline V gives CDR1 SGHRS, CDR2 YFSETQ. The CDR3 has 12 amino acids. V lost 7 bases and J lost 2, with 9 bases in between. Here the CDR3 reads CASRGTNYGYTF. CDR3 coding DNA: TGCGCCAGCCGGGGGACGAACTATGGCTACACCTTC.